These 10 T cell receptor beta chains originate from one sample sequenced in a study of Siglec-9 on CD8 T cells in melanoma. Assay used: immunoSEQ multiplex PCR; TCRdb lists only in-frame clones, some missing. The table lists some 39,000 clones, approximately 84% of them singletons, with about 1.8% in the top ten. Sample: Siglec-9- CD8+ T cells sorted from blood. Receptor source: a human donor in good health.

The chain couples TRBV2 to TRBJ1-4, with 7 bases aligning to TRBD1. This CDR3 contains 15 residues. V gave up 1 base and J gave up 7 bases; unmatched junction bases: 6. Germline V gene lookup returns CDR1 SNHLY and CDR2 FYNNEI. This CDR3 reads CASSEEEGAREKLFF. The CDR3, as DNA: TGTGCCAGCAGTGAAGAGGAGGGGGCTCGTGAAAAACTGTTTTTT.

The chain uses TRBV6-5 and TRBJ2-3; D might be TRBD1 (6 bases). CDR1 is MNHEY, CDR2 SVGAGI, per germline. Trimming shortened V by 6 bases and J by 4 bases, and 8 bases separated the two germline ends. The CDR3 extends over 12 amino acids. The CDR3 DNA reads TGTGCCAGCAGGGGGACACCAGATACGCAGTATTTT. It codes for CASRGTPDTQYF.

The V gene is TRBV10-1, the J gene TRBJ2-1; D gene uncertain. CDR3 length: 14 residues. From germline, CDR1 is WNHNN and CDR2 SYGVQD (reference sequence). V shed 3 bases and J shed 3 bases, with 9 bases lying between them. CDR3: CASSDGRNYNEQFF. CDR3 DNA: TGCGCCAGCAGTGATGGCCGCAACTACAATGAGCAGTTCTTC.

The chain links TRBV28 to TRBJ2-3; no firm D call. V was pared by 6 bases and J by 6 bases, with 16 bases between. CDR1 and CDR2 from the germline V gene are MDHEN and SYDVKM. This CDR3 region has 14 residues. DNA of the CDR3: TGTGCCAGCAGCCGTAGCCTGAAAGGGGATACGCAGTATTTT. Its translation: CASSRSLKGDTQYF. Drawing the rest from reference TRBV28 and TRBJ2-3, the complete variable domain is DVKVTQSSRYLVKRTGEKVFLECVQDMDHENMFWYRQDPGLGLRLIYFSYDVKMKEKGDIPEGYSVSREKKERFSLILESASTNQTSMYLCASSRSLKGDTQYFGPGTRLTVL.

This chain joins TRBV7-6 and TRBJ2-7; 11 nucleotides agree with TRBD2. Germline CDR1 and CDR2: SGHVS and FNYEAQ. This CDR3 is built from 14 residues. J was trimmed by 7 bases and V by 5 bases; bases with no gene match: 7. The DNA for the CDR3 is TGTGCCAGCAGCCGGGAGGGACTAGCGGCAGAGCAGTACTTC. It encodes CASSREGLAAEQYF.

The CDR3 is CASSVSRWGNTIYF. The CDR3 coding sequence is TGTGCCAGCAGTGTCAGCCGCTGGGGAAACACCATATATTTT. The genes are TRBV27 and TRBJ1-3; D unclear. V lost 5 bases, J lost 4 bases, and 12 bases lay in between. Germline assignment: CDR1 MNHEY and CDR2 SMNVEV (reference sequence). This CDR3 contains 14 residues.

This clone has only one observation. V usage is TRBV11-3 and J usage is TRBJ1-2, with D hard to call. Germline lookup yields CDR1 SGHNT and CDR2 YENEEA. The CDR3 contains 13 residues. V dropped 5 bases and J dropped 7 bases, with 14 bases sitting between them. The CDR3 reads CASSPPYSPGYTF. The CDR3 DNA reads as TGTGCCAGCAGCCCCCCCTATTCTCCTGGCTACACCTTC.

The CDR3 sequence: CASSEATGGAGHTNEKLFF. CDR3 sequence (DNA): TGTGCCAGCAGTGAAGCAACCGGGGGCGCGGGTCATACTAATGAAAAACTGTTTTTT. V and J are TRBV6-1 and TRBJ1-4; D is possibly TRBD1 (6 bases). Germline V gene data show CDR1 as MNHNS and CDR2 as SASEGT. The CDR3 consists of 19 residues. The ends were cut back, 0 bases at V and 2 bases at J, with 19 bases in the middle.

V usage is TRBV7-8 and J usage is TRBJ1-5, with 7 bases that match TRBD1. The CDR3 runs to 16 residues. Per germline, CDR1 SGHVS and CDR2 FQNEAQ. Trimming took 1 base from V and 2 from J; bases not matched to a gene: 5. As DNA, the CDR3 is TGTGCCAGCAGCTTAGTTCAAGGGGGCGGCAATCAGCCCCAGCATTTT. It is translated as CASSLVQGGGNQPQHF.

The chain is built from TRBV30 and TRBJ2-3, with D hard to call. The germline V and J ends were trimmed by 1 base and 9 bases, with 17 bases remaining between them. CDR1 and CDR2 from the germline V gene are GTSNPN and SVGIG (reference sequence). This CDR3 has 14 amino acids. This CDR3 reads CAWSELEPPDTQYF. CDR3 in DNA: TGTGCCTGGAGTGAATTGGAGCCTCCTGACACGCAGTATTTT.